This entry lists 8 T cell receptor beta chains sequenced from one sample in a study of Ad26.COV2.S vaccination and SARS-CoV-2 variants (dated by TCRdb to the early 2020s). The method behind the library was the immunoSEQ multiplex PCR assay. TCRdb limited this immuneACCESS table to in-frame rearrangements with V and J called. A share of clones is missing; checked studies link under half to unresolved V genes, and the rest is unexplained. This sample comprises roughly 320,000 clones, approximately 80% of them detected only once. The top ten hold approximately 2.1% of the sample. This specimen's treatment or condition label, per the study, means: 15 to 20 received Ad26.COV2.S at low or high dose, single or two shots; several received placebo; per-sample allocation not given. For vaccine and placebo recipients, repertoires were sequenced using samples collected on day 63 after the first injection. Source: peripheral blood, taken in a trial of Ad26.COV2.S vaccine versus placebo. Receptor source: a person between 18 and 65 years old who received the Ad26.COV2.S COVID-19 vaccine or a placebo.

The chain links TRBV5-6 to TRBJ1-2; 8 bases fit TRBD1. V lost 0 bases to trimming and J lost 4 bases; unmatched junction nucleotides: 2. The CDR3 length is 14 residues. The germline V gene encodes CDR1 SGHDT and CDR2 YYEEEE. The CDR3 DNA reads TGTGCCAGCAGCTTGGGGACAGGGCCCTATGGCTACACCTTC. This translates into CASSLGTGPYGYTF.

This chain links TRBV5-8 with TRBJ1-4; 7 nucleotides line up with TRBD1. This CDR3 spans 16 amino acids. Looked up from germline, CDR1 is SGHTS and CDR2 is YDEGEE. After removal of 4 bases from V and 4 bases from J, the junction contained 10 bases not matched to a gene. CDR3 sequence: CASSSGQVAINEKLFF. For the CDR3, the DNA is TGTGCCAGCAGCAGCGGACAGGTCGCGATTAATGAAAAACTGTTTTTT. The full variable domain, with the rest looked up from reference TRBV5-8 and TRBJ1-4, is EAGVTQSPTHLIKTRGQQATLRCSPISGHTSVYWYQQALGLGLQFLLWYDEGEERNRGNFPPRFSGRQFPNYSSELNVNALELEDSALYLCASSSGQVAINEKLFFGSGTQLSVL.

The CDR3 spells CASSFYSNQPQHF. The CDR3 DNA follows: TGTGCCAGCAGTTTCTATAGCAATCAGCCCCAGCATTTT. The chain couples TRBV28 to TRBJ1-5; D gene uncertain. V shed 3 bases and J shed 0 bases, with 3 bases lying between them. Per the germline V gene, CDR1 is MDHEN and CDR2 is SYDVKM. There are 13 residues in the CDR3.

The table lists this clone with a count of one. The chain is built from TRBV7-3 and TRBJ1-2; 7 nucleotides line up with TRBD1. This CDR3 is built from 13 residues. The germline V gene has CDR1 SGHTA and CDR2 FQGTGA. Germline trimming cut 1 base from V and 6 bases from J; bases unmatched to any gene: 2. CDR3 residues: CASSLKGTDGYTF. For the CDR3, the DNA is TGTGCCAGCAGCTTAAAGGGGACAGATGGCTACACCTTC.

The chain links TRBV6-1 to TRBJ1-2, with D perhaps TRBD1 (6 bases). Germline CDR1 and CDR2: MNHNS and SASEGT. CDR3 length: 13 amino acids. Trimming took 2 bases from V and 10 from J, leaving 14 bases between them. CDR3 nucleotides: TGTGCCAGCAGTGAAAATGCCGGGACAAACTACACCTTC. Amino acids: CASSENAGTNYTF.

In this sample, this clone turned up once. V usage is TRBV6-4 and J usage is TRBJ2-3; 7 nucleotides match TRBD2. The CDR3 length is 15 residues. Germline V gene sequence: CDR1 MRHNA, CDR2 SNTAGT. V dropped 6 bases and J dropped 0; count of bases not matched to a gene: 6. CDR3 amino acids: CASRRGGVSTDTQYF. DNA for the CDR3: TGTGCCAGCAGACGCGGGGGTGTGAGCACAGATACGCAGTATTTT.

The genes are TRBV4-1 and TRBJ1-4; D is unclear. Germline values: CDR1 MGHRA, CDR2 YSYEKL. The CDR3 has 16 residues. V lost 0 bases and J 8 bases, leaving 16 bases between the germline ends. The CDR3 spells CASSQDSRPGREKLFF. The CDR3 DNA is TGCGCCAGCAGCCAAGATAGCAGACCGGGAAGGGAAAAACTGTTTTTT.

V is TRBV9 and J is TRBJ1-2; D uncertain. V was pared by 0 bases and J by 7 bases, with 13 bases between. The germline V gene encodes CDR1 SGDLS and CDR2 YYNGEE. The CDR3 extends over 14 amino acids. CDR3 amino acids: CASSVGEGMSGYTF. CDR3 nucleotide sequence: TGTGCCAGCAGCGTAGGAGAGGGAATGAGTGGCTACACCTTC.